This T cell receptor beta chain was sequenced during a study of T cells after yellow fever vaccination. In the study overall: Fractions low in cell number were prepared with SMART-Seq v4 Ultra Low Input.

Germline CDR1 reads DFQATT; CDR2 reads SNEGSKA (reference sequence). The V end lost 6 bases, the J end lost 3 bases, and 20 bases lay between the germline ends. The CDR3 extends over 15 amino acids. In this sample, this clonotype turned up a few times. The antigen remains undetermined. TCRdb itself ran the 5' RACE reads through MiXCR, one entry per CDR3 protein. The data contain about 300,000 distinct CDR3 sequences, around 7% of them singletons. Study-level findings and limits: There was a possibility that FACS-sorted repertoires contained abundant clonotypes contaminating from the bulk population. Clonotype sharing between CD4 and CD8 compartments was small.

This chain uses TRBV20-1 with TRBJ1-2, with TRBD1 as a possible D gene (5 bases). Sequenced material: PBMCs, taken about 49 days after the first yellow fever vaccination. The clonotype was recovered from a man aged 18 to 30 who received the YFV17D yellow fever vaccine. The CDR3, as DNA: TGCAGTGCGAAAAACGAAAGGGGCGCTCACTATGGCTACACCTTC. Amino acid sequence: CSAKNERGAHYGYTF.